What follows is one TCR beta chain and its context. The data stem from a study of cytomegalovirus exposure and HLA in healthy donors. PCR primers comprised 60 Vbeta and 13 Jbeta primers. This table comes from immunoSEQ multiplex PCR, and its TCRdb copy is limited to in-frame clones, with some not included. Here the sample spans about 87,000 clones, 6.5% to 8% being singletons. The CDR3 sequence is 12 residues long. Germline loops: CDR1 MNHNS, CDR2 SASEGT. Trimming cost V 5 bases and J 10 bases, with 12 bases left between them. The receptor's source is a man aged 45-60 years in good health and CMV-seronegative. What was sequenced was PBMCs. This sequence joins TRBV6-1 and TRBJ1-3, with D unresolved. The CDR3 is CASSSRETTIYF. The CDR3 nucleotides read TGTGCCAGCAGTAGTCGGGAGACGACCATATATTTT.